The clone carrying this T cell receptor beta chain has only a few counts. This sample is drawn from a study of patients and donors after allogeneic stem cell transplantation. V trimming: 1 base; J trimming: 2 bases; junction bases outside the gene matches: 8. The length of the CDR3 is 18 residues. The germline gives CDR1 SGHTA, CDR2 FQGNSA. TCRdb reanalysed the RT-PCR reads using MiXCR and keeps one entry per CDR3 protein. The sample holds approximately 140,000 distinct CDR3 sequences, about a third seen once. The chain employs TRBV7-2 and TRBJ1-5; 10 bases agree with TRBD1. Sequencing was performed on blood, either unsorted or a sorted T cell fraction (not recorded which). This clonotype was sampled from a human donor who was either an allogeneic HSCT recipient or a stem cell or donor lymphocyte infusion donor (not recorded which). It is not recorded whose cells these are; they may come from a transplant donor. In nucleotides, the CDR3 is TGTGCCAGCAGCTTAGTAGGGACAGGGGTTTTACGCAATCAGCCCCAGCATTTT. The encoded protein is CASSLVGTGVLRNQPQHF.